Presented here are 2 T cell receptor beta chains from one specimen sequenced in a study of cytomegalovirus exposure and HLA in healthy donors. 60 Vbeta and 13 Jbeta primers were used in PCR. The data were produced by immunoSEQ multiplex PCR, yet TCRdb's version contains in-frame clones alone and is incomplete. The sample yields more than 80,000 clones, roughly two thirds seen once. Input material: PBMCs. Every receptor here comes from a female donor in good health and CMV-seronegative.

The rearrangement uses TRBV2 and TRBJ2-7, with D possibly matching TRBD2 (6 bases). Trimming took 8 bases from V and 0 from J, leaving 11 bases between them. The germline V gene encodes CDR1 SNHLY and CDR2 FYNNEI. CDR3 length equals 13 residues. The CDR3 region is CASLASDSYEQYF. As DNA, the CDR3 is TGTGCCAGCCTGGCTAGCGACTCCTACGAGCAGTACTTC.

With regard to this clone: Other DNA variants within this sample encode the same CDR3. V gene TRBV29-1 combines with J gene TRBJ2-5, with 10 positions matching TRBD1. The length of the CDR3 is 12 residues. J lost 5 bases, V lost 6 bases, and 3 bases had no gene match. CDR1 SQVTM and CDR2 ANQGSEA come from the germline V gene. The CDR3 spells CSVRTGGETQYF. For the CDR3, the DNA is TGCAGCGTCCGGACAGGGGGGGAGACCCAGTACTTC.